This T cell receptor (beta chain) stems from a study of blood T cell repertoires in COVID-19. Participant age was roughly 18 to 95 years, and participants resided in 25 or so US areas. The junction had 10 bases not matched to a gene; V was cut back by 2 bases and J by 15 bases. The CDR3 loop spans 16 amino acids. Per the germline V gene, CDR1 is LGHDT and CDR2 is YNNKEL (reference sequence). Authors' methods: Researchers report that nucleated cell counts were estimated from reference gene primer amplification. Profiled with immunoSEQ multiplex PCR; TCRdb holds only in-frame clones, not every one. V and J calls and clone size follow that table, whereas D and trimming were derived from the DNA. The sample lists around 310,000 clones, roughly 88% occurring once.

The sequenced sample consisted of PBMCs or T cells enriched from blood (not recorded which). The genes are TRBV3-1 (or the pseudogene TRBV3-2) and TRBJ2-1, with 16 bases aligning to TRBD2. The origin of this receptor is a man younger than 45 who had recovered from COVID-19. The CDR3 bases are TGTGCCAGCAGCCAACCGCCGGGACTAGCGGGGGGGCAGGTGTTCTTC. Its protein product is CASSQPPGLAGGQVFF.